Following are 20 T cell receptor beta chains from one sample sequenced in a study of CXCR3-negative and CXCR3-positive naive CD8 T cells. The authors made the TRB cDNA libraries by 5' RACE using UMI labels. TCRdb processed the 5' RACE reads again and assigns one entry to each CDR3 protein, with no DNA. This sample lists around 81,000 distinct CDR3 sequences; its ten largest clones have more than 1.5%. Input material: naive CXCR3- CD8+ T cells from blood. Subset of the sample: CD45RO-CCR7+CD27+CD95- naive CD8+ T cells lacking CXCR3 (TNR3-). All receptors derive from a human donor in good health. Some clones in this sample may be carry-over from other donors' samples.

This rearrangement joins TRBV4-3 to TRBJ1-1. This CDR3 is built from 16 residues. CDR1 LGHNA and CDR2 YSLEER come from the germline V gene. CDR3 sequence reads: CASSQGDSAMNTEAFF.

The V and J genes are TRBV5-1 and TRBJ2-2; TCRdb indicates TRBD2, and absent DNA this call remains unverified. The CDR3 contains 13 residues. Germline V gene sequence: CDR1 SGHRS, CDR2 YFSETQ. CDR3 in amino acids: CASSLLGDGELFF.

V usage is TRBV3-1 and J usage is TRBJ2-1; without DNA, the TCRdb call of TRBD2 cannot be checked. The CDR3 runs to 15 residues. Germline lookup yields CDR1 LGHDT and CDR2 YNNKEL (reference sequence). The CDR3 spells CASSQGLAGASEQFF.

The rearrangement links TRBV5-6 to TRBJ2-7; the TCRdb D gene call, TRBD2, has no DNA to confirm it. The CDR3 extends over 16 amino acids. The V gene's germline CDR1 is SGHDT and CDR2 YYEEEE. The CDR3 region is CASSLAIAGELYEQYF.

Here the CDR3 reads CASSGAGGADTQYF. The chain links TRBV19 to TRBJ2-3; TCRdb's D call of TRBD2 is untestable without DNA. This CDR3 is built from 14 residues. CDR1 and CDR2 (germline): LNHDA, SQIVND (reference sequence).

The chain is built from TRBV18 and TRBJ2-2. The CDR3 is 12 amino acids. Germline loops: CDR1 KGHSH, CDR2 LQKENI. The CDR3 reads CASSPDTGELFF.

V is TRBV7-6 and J is TRBJ2-7; the D call from TCRdb, TRBD1, cannot be confirmed without DNA. CDR1 is SGHVS and CDR2 is FNYEAQ in the germline V gene. The CDR3 runs to 15 residues. The CDR3 loop reads CASSPHVGYIYEQYF. Full variable domain (remainder filled in from reference TRBV7-6 and TRBJ2-7): GAGVSQSPRYKVTKRGQDVALRCDPISGHVSLYWYRQALGQGPEFLTYFNYEAQQDKSGLPNDRFSAERPEGSISTLTIQRTEQRDSAMYRCASSPHVGYIYEQYFGPGTRLTVT.

The chain joins TRBV14 to TRBJ2-7; TCRdb outputs TRBD2, but without DNA this stays unchecked. CDR1 and CDR2 from the germline V gene are SGHDN and FVKESK. This CDR3 has 15 amino acids. The CDR3 is CASSQSRGLLLEQYF.

The J gene is TRBJ2-7, the V gene TRBV20-1; TCRdb proposes TRBD1, but this gene call is untestable without DNA. The CDR3 is 14 amino acids. The germline V gene has CDR1 DFQATT and CDR2 SNEGSKA (reference sequence). This CDR3 is CSARAYGGGYEQYF.

The gene calls are TRBV12-3 or TRBV12-4 and TRBJ1-1; TCRdb returns TRBD1, unconfirmable since there is no DNA. This CDR3 is built from 14 residues. This CDR3 is CASSLGQLNTEAFF.

The chain carries TRBV11-2 and TRBJ1-1. The CDR3 totals 11 residues. The germline V gene encodes CDR1 SGHAT and CDR2 FQNNGV. The CDR3 is CASSSYAEAFF.

CDR3 amino acids: CASSPGTSGVLYNEQFF. V gene TRBV7-6 combines with J gene TRBJ2-1; with no DNA, the TCRdb D assignment of TRBD2 cannot be verified. The germline gives CDR1 SGHVS, CDR2 FNYEAQ. This CDR3 spans 17 amino acids.

This chain connects TRBV4-1 to TRBJ1-4; TCRdb's D call of TRBD1 is untestable without DNA. The germline CDR1 and CDR2 sequences are MGHRA and YSYEKL. This CDR3 is built from 16 residues. The chain's CDR3 is CASSQGRVNGHEKLFF.

The chain couples TRBV10-1 to TRBJ2-1; checking the TCRdb D call of TRBD1 is not possible without DNA. The length of the CDR3 is 15 residues. Germline loops: CDR1 WNHNN, CDR2 SYGVQD (reference sequence). CDR3 sequence reads: CASSVEMTGLNEQFF.

J is TRBJ2-7 and V is TRBV20-1; TCRdb indicates TRBD2, and absent DNA this call remains unverified. The germline V gene encodes CDR1 DFQATT and CDR2 SNEGSKA (reference sequence). The CDR3 consists of 15 residues. The CDR3 spells CSAGRKPGLTYEQYF.

The rearrangement joins TRBV13 to TRBJ1-2; checking the TCRdb D call of TRBD1 is not possible without DNA. The germline V gene has CDR1 PRHDT and CDR2 FYEKMQ (reference sequence). This CDR3 comprises 14 residues. CDR3 region: CASSQGEANYGYTF.

The V gene is TRBV9, the J gene TRBJ2-1; the TCRdb call, TRBD2, lacks DNA for checking. This CDR3 spans 15 amino acids. Per the germline V gene, CDR1 is SGDLS and CDR2 is YYNGEE. CDR3 residues: CASSVGASGYNEQFF.

This chain links TRBV4-2 with TRBJ2-3; TCRdb's D call of TRBD2 is untestable without DNA. CDR3 length: 17 amino acids. From germline, CDR1 is LGHNA and CDR2 YNFKEQ. The CDR3 protein is CASSPAGAGGRGDTQYF.

The V and J genes are TRBV11-2 and TRBJ2-4; TCRdb indicates TRBD1, and absent DNA this call remains unverified. CDR3 length: 15 amino acids. Germline V gives CDR1 SGHAT, CDR2 FQNNGV. The CDR3 spells CASSLAGRVMDIQYF.

This chain uses TRBV12-3 or TRBV12-4 with TRBJ2-5. The CDR3 covers 12 residues. The CDR3 is CASSLVRETQYF.